Listed below are T cell receptor beta chains from one sample, sequenced in a study of blood T cell repertoires in COVID-19. Produced via immunoSEQ multiplex PCR; TCRdb's table is partial and in-frame only. The sample lists more than 200,000 clones; roughly 84% were seen once. Sequenced: peripheral blood. These receptors all stem from a man aged 40-50 years with acute or convalescent COVID-19. Each CDR3 is given with its conserved first and last residue. Each record gives: V gene, D gene, CDR3 protein. A D gene is named only where the DNA matches it firmly.

TRBV20-1 . CSASGSYEQYF
TRBV12-5 TRBD1 CASGPGQGSYEQYF
TRBV30 TRBD1 CAWSKYPYSGTGSNREQFF
TRBV19 TRBD1 CASRPGTGAIGELFF
TRBV15 . CATSRDGYRLNEKLFF
TRBV10-1 . CASSDEGYEKLFF
TRBV5-1 . CASSFTSREEETQYF
TRBV6-2/TRBV6-3 TRBD1 CASSYASGGSTYEQYF
TRBV9 TRBD2 CASSAGGTTDNEQFF
TRBV5-1 TRBD1 CASSPGTGRAGQPQHF
TRBV6-1 TRBD1 CASSEGQASYEQYF
TRBV18 . CASSPRVANNEQFF
TRBV18 . CASSPTGTDTQYF
TRBV19 TRBD1 CASSRGQGGEKLFF
TRBV5-1 . CASRSQETQYF
TRBV10-3 . CAISDSSLGNNEQFF
TRBV15 . CATSRESRGVNEQFF
TRBV4-3 . CASSGRDTVYNEQFF
TRBV4-3 . CASSQGFRANEQFF
TRBV5-1 . CASTRGGSDYGYTF
TRBV18 . CASSPESSYNSPLHF
TRBV7-8 TRBD2 CASSLRRETEDTQYF